The 32 T cell receptor beta chains reported below all come from one sample, sequenced in a study of T-cell memory formation after mild COVID-19. TCRdb ran MiXCR on the 5' RACE reads and lists one entry per CDR3 protein. The data contain about 170,000 distinct CDR3 sequences, 13% of them singletons. Sequenced sample: PBMCs or a T cell subset sorted from them (not recorded which). Receptor source: a young man who had mild COVID-19 (a few samples of this study predate the infection). Cell type and time point are not known.

This clonotype was found many times. This chain joins TRBV7-2 and TRBJ1-1, with 8 bases fitting TRBD1. Germline V gives CDR1 SGHTA, CDR2 FQGNSA. The CDR3 length is 15 residues. Germline trimming cut 1 base from V and 4 bases from J; bases unmatched to any gene: 5. CDR3 nucleotides: TGTGCCAGCAGCTTAGGACAGGGGCAGATCACTGAAGCTTTCTTT. Residues: CASSLGQGQITEAFF.

CDR3: CASSQDVPTSGGLTDTQYF. The DNA for the CDR3 is TGCGCCAGCAGCCAAGATGTCCCCACTAGCGGGGGCCTAACAGATACGCAGTATTTT. The chain uses TRBV4-1 and TRBJ2-3; 11 positions agree with TRBD2. The V gene end was trimmed by 0 bases and the J gene end by 3 bases; junction bases not matched to a gene: 11. The CDR3 is 19 amino acids. The V gene's germline CDR1 is MGHRA and CDR2 YSYEKL.

This rearrangement joins TRBV12-3 or TRBV12-4 to TRBJ1-5; tentative D call: TRBD1 (6 bases). There are 15 residues in the CDR3. V dropped 7 bases and J dropped 0 bases, with 13 bases sitting between them. CDR3 region: CASKRTDYSNQPQHF. The CDR3, as DNA: TGTGCCAGCAAAAGGACAGACTATAGCAATCAGCCCCAGCATTTT.

The chain has TRBV19 and TRBJ1-6, with 7 bases matching TRBD1. Germline V lookup: CDR1 LNHDA, CDR2 SQIVND (reference sequence). The CDR3 consists of 13 residues. V lost 10 bases, J lost 4 bases, and 4 bases stayed unmatched. The CDR3 coding sequence is TGTGCCACCAGGACAGGTTATAATTCACCCCTCCACTTT. Residues: CATRTGYNSPLHF. Full variable domain (outside the CDR3, taken from reference TRBV19 and TRBJ1-6): DGGITQSPKYLFRKEGQNVTLSCEQNLNHDAMYWYRQDPGQGLRLIYYSQIVNDFQKGDIAEGYSVSREKKESFPLTVTSAQKNPTAFYLCATRTGYNSPLHFGNGTRLTVT.

This clonotype was counted only a few times. The chain carries TRBV7-2 and TRBJ2-4; the match to TRBD1 covers 9 bases. CDR3 size: 15 residues. Trimming took 4 bases from V and 8 from J; bases not matched to a gene: 9. The germline CDR1 and CDR2 sequences are SGHTA and FQGNSA. The CDR3, as DNA: TGTGCCAGCAGCTCTCCGGGACAGGGAGGCTACATTCAGTACTTC. As protein: CASSSPGQGGYIQYF.

This clonotype was seen a few times. The V call is TRBV7-9, the J call TRBJ1-2; the match to TRBD1 covers 9 bases. CDR1 and CDR2 (germline): SEHNR, FQNEAQ (reference sequence). The CDR3 runs to 15 residues. The trim removed 0 bases at V and 8 bases at J, leaving 7 bases unmatched. The CDR3 here is CASSLARGQGGGYTF. CDR3 DNA sequence: TGTGCCAGCAGCTTAGCGCGGGGACAGGGTGGCGGCTACACCTTC.

The chain carries TRBV28 and TRBJ1-2; perhaps TRBD1 as D (5 bases). The V end lost 3 bases, the J end lost 5 bases, and 16 bases lay between the germline ends. Looked up from germline, CDR1 is MDHEN and CDR2 is SYDVKM. The CDR3 extends over 15 amino acids. The CDR3 sequence is CASSFARAGSYGYTF. The CDR3 coding sequence is TGTGCCAGCAGTTTTGCCCGGGCAGGGAGTTATGGCTACACCTTC.

This clonotype has just a few counts. This chain connects TRBV6-6 to TRBJ1-2; no firm D call. Germline lookup yields CDR1 MNHNY and CDR2 SVGAGI (reference sequence). This CDR3 has 13 amino acids. Between the trimmed V and J ends, which lost 6 bases and 3 bases, there was a span of 11 bases. The CDR3 DNA reads as TGTGCCAGCAGGGTCAGTGGCGACTATGGCTACACCTTC. Residues: CASRVSGDYGYTF.

This clonotype was detected only a few times. J is TRBJ2-7 and V is TRBV12-3 or TRBV12-4; 7 nucleotides line up with TRBD1. The CDR3 is 11 amino acids. The V and J ends lost 9 bases and 4 bases, in that order; junction bases with no gene match: 3. CDR3 region: CARTGQYEQYV. The CDR3 bases are TGTGCCAGGACAGGGCAATACGAGCAGTACGTC.

The chain uses TRBV4-3 and TRBJ2-1; the match to TRBD1 covers 9 bases. The CDR3 runs 15 residues. CDR1 is LGHNA and CDR2 is YSLEER in the germline V gene. V was pared by 4 bases and J by 6 bases, with 7 bases of the junction left unmatched. CDR3 DNA: TGCGCCAGCAGCCGGACCGGGACAGGGACCAATGAGCAGTTCTTC. Translating it yields CASSRTGTGTNEQFF.

This clonotype turned up a few times. The V call is TRBV6-5, the J call TRBJ1-1; weak D call: TRBD1 (6 bases). Germline CDR1 MNHEY, CDR2 SVGAGI. V was pared by 5 bases and J by 11 bases, with 18 bases between. There are 13 residues in the CDR3. CDR3 in amino acids: CASSGNLQGRAFF. The DNA of the CDR3 is TGTGCCAGCAGTGGAAACCTACAGGGACGGGCTTTCTTT.

This clonotype was seen only a few times. The CDR3 DNA sequence: TGTGCCAGCAGGCAAGAGGGAAACACCATATATTTT. Protein: CASRQEGNTIYF. The chain couples TRBV7-9 to TRBJ1-3; D unresolved. This CDR3 has 12 residues. V shed 6 bases and J shed 4 bases, with 7 bases lying between them. Germline V CDR1 and CDR2: SEHNR, FQNEAQ (reference sequence).

The gene calls are TRBV6-6 and TRBJ2-4; D is perhaps TRBD1 or TRBD2 (5 bases each). Germline V gives CDR1 MNHNY, CDR2 SVGAGI (reference sequence). The CDR3 loop spans 13 amino acids. The ends were cut back, 2 bases at V and 8 bases at J, with 10 bases in the middle. The CDR3 bases are TGTGCCAGCAGTTACCCAGAGGGGTACATTCAGTACTTC. This translates into CASSYPEGYIQYF.

CDR3 nucleotide sequence: TGTGCCAGCAGCCCCTATAGCGGGGGGCCAGGAGAGACCCAGTACTTC. Residues: CASSPYSGGPGETQYF. V is TRBV9 and J is TRBJ2-5, with 10 bases that match TRBD2. V was pared by 4 bases and J by 4 bases, with 10 bases of the junction left unmatched. CDR3 size: 16 residues. Germline CDR1 and CDR2: SGDLS and YYNGEE.

The chain is built from TRBV7-9 and TRBJ2-5; D is uncertain. CDR1 SEHNR and CDR2 FQNEAQ come from the germline V gene (reference sequence). The germline V and J ends were trimmed by 5 bases and 5 bases, with 15 bases remaining between them. This CDR3 contains 14 residues. CDR3 in amino acids: CASSPRPGRETQYF. CDR3 DNA sequence: TGTGCCAGCAGCCCGCGACCCGGACGGGAGACCCAGTACTTC.

The chain links TRBV5-1 to TRBJ1-1, with TRBD1 identical over 9 bases. In germline, CDR1 is SGHRS, CDR2 YFSETQ. The CDR3 sequence is 16 residues long. J lost 2 bases, V lost 4 bases, and 9 bases had no gene match. Here the CDR3 DNA reads TGCGCCAGCAGCCCAGGGACAGGGCCGATAAACACTGAAGCTTTCTTT. Translating it yields CASSPGTGPINTEAFF.

This clonotype has a handful of counts. The chain recombines TRBV7-2 with TRBJ1-2, with 8 bases lining up with TRBD1. Germline loops: CDR1 SGHTA, CDR2 FQGNSA. The CDR3 runs 12 residues. After removal of 8 bases from V and 4 bases from J, the junction contained 3 bases not matched to a gene. The chain's CDR3 is CASGGQGYGYTF. The CDR3 DNA is TGTGCCAGCGGAGGACAGGGCTATGGCTACACCTTC.

CDR3 amino acids: CASSQGRGSGNTIYF. DNA for the CDR3: TGTGCCAGCAGCCAAGGGCGAGGCTCTGGAAACACCATATATTTT. This sequence joins TRBV4-2 and TRBJ1-3; D not resolved. The CDR3 covers 15 residues. The germline V gene has CDR1 LGHNA and CDR2 YNFKEQ. The V and J ends lost 1 base and 0 bases respectively, with 7 bases between them.

The genes are TRBV19 and TRBJ2-2; D remains ambiguous. The CDR3 totals 13 residues. V dropped 3 bases and J dropped 6 bases, with 8 bases sitting between them. Germline CDR1 reads LNHDA; CDR2 reads SQIVND (reference sequence). The CDR3 loop reads CASSIIAAGELFF. The CDR3 nucleotides read TGTGCCAGTAGTATTATCGCAGCCGGGGAGCTGTTTTTT.

The rearrangement joins TRBV7-2 to TRBJ2-2; no clear D gene. The germline gives CDR1 SGHTA, CDR2 FQGNSA. Trimming removed 4 bases from V and 4 bases from J, with 10 bases in between. This CDR3 region has 14 residues. CDR3 sequence (DNA): TGTGCCAGCAGCTACCCCCCGGGCACCGGGGAGCTGTTTTTT. Protein: CASSYPPGTGELFF. Full variable domain (rest looked up from reference TRBV7-2 and TRBJ2-2): GAGVSQSPSNKVTEKGKDVELRCDPISGHTALYWYRQSLGQGLEFLIYFQGNSAPDKSGLPSDRFSAERTGGSVSTLTIQRTQQEDSAVYLCASSYPPGTGELFFGEGSRLTVL.

This clonotype turned up a few times. This sequence joins TRBV11-3 and TRBJ2-5, with D perhaps assigned TRBD1 or TRBD2 (5 bases each). This CDR3 is 14 amino acids long. CDR1 is SGHNT and CDR2 is YENEEA in the germline V gene. V was cut by 1 base and J by 10 bases, with 16 bases left in between. The CDR3 reads CASSLGGASHIQYF. In nucleotides, the CDR3 is TGTGCCAGCAGCTTAGGAGGGGCTAGCCATATCCAGTACTTC.

This sequence joins TRBV29-1 and TRBJ1-2; possible D gene TRBD1, 6 bases. This CDR3 is built from 11 residues. Germline-derived CDR1 and CDR2 are SQVTM and ANQGSEA. V was shortened by 1 base and J by 10 bases, with 10 bases between the two germline ends. The CDR3 sequence is CSVEVTGSYTF. In nucleotides, the CDR3 is TGCAGCGTTGAAGTTACAGGGTCCTACACCTTC.

V and J are TRBV6-2 or TRBV6-3 and TRBJ1-1; D is uncertain. This CDR3 has 14 amino acids. Germline assignment: CDR1 MNHEY and CDR2 SVGEGT. V dropped 2 bases and J dropped 1 base, with 8 bases sitting between them. DNA of the CDR3: TGTGCCAGCAGTTACCGACGACAGAACACTGAAGCTTTCTTT. It codes for CASSYRRQNTEAFF.

The chain is built from TRBV20-1 and TRBJ2-5; 7 positions match TRBD1. J gave up 4 bases and V 1 base, and 6 bases lay outside the gene matches. This CDR3 is built from 14 residues. The germline gives CDR1 DFQATT, CDR2 SNEGSKA (reference sequence). CDR3 bases: TGCAGTGCTAGAGTCGGCAGGGGGAGAGAGACCCAGTACTTC. Residues: CSARVGRGRETQYF.

The rearrangement joins TRBV2 to TRBJ2-1; D remains ambiguous. V lost 7 bases to trimming and J lost 0 bases, with 10 bases between them. Germline CDR1 is SNHLY and CDR2 is FYNNEI. This CDR3 comprises 14 residues. CDR3 region: CASKNIPSYNEQFF. CDR3 DNA: TGTGCCAGCAAGAACATCCCCTCCTACAATGAGCAGTTCTTC.

This clonotype has a handful of counts. The V and J genes are TRBV5-1 and TRBJ1-1, with D maybe TRBD1 (6 bases). The V end was cut by 1 base, the J end by 0 bases, with 13 bases between. CDR1 SGHRS and CDR2 YFSETQ come from the germline V gene. The CDR3 totals 16 residues. The CDR3 nucleotides are TGCGCCAGCAGCTTGCAACAGGGTACTATGAACACTGAAGCTTTCTTT. Protein product: CASSLQQGTMNTEAFF.

The chain recombines TRBV4-3 with TRBJ2-5; 7 bases are a match to TRBD2. Germline V gene data show CDR1 as LGHNA and CDR2 as YSLEER. V trimming: 3 bases; J trimming: 1 base; junction bases outside the gene matches: 8. The CDR3 totals 16 residues. This CDR3 is CASSQQLARAQETQYF. The CDR3 nucleotides read TGCGCCAGCAGCCAGCAACTAGCGCGAGCCCAAGAGACCCAGTACTTC.

The gene calls are TRBV7-2 and TRBJ2-5; D uncertain. The V gene lost 5 bases and the J gene lost 1 base, with 11 bases spanning the gap. CDR1 and CDR2 (germline): SGHTA, FQGNSA. The CDR3 extends over 14 amino acids. The CDR3: CASSRLGIQETQYF. In DNA form, the CDR3 reads TGTGCCAGCAGCCGCCTAGGGATCCAAGAGACCCAGTACTTC.

The genes are TRBV6-5 and TRBJ2-1, with D perhaps being TRBD1 or TRBD2 (5 bases each). V was trimmed by 6 bases and J by 0 bases, leaving 12 bases between them. The CDR3 extends over 15 amino acids. CDR1 and CDR2 (germline): MNHEY, SVGAGI. CDR3 loop: CASSQGDGSYNEQFF. The CDR3 coding sequence is TGTGCCAGCAGCCAGGGAGACGGCTCCTACAATGAGCAGTTCTTC.

A few counts support this clonotype. The chain employs TRBV23-1 and TRBJ1-1; D unclear. TRBV23-1 is treated as an ORF (open reading frame) with a function not yet certain. Trimming removed 4 bases at V and 7 bases at J, with 16 bases between. The CDR3 is 14 amino acids. The CDR3 spells CASSPYTGFSEAFF. The DNA of the CDR3 is TGCGCCAGCAGTCCGTACACGGGGTTCAGTGAAGCTTTCTTT.

The chain has TRBV28 and TRBJ2-5; a possible D gene is TRBD1 (6 bases). Germline-derived CDR1 and CDR2 are MDHEN and SYDVKM. This CDR3 has 15 amino acids. Trimming shortened V by 10 bases and J by 1 base, and 19 bases separated the two germline ends. Written as DNA, the CDR3 is TGTGCCACCTCCTCAGGACAGAACCGCCAAGAGACCCAGTACTTC. Translated: CATSSGQNRQETQYF.

The V and J genes are TRBV3-1 and TRBJ1-6; D not certain. Germline CDR1 reads LGHDT; CDR2 reads YNNKEL (reference sequence). CDR3 length equals 13 residues. The germline V and J ends were trimmed by 4 bases and 9 bases, with 10 bases remaining between them. The CDR3 DNA is TGTGCCAGCAGCCCATCCCTGGGTTCACCCCTCCACTTT. Translating it yields CASSPSLGSPLHF.